The clone carrying this TCR beta chain was recorded once. Its antigen is unidentified. These data come from a study of cytomegalovirus exposure and HLA in healthy donors. Study findings and constraints: The authors listed roughly 150 TCR beta chains as cytomegalovirus-associated. According to a subsequent analysis, TCR clusters identified in the first cohort showed a tendency to co-occur across the 120 validation repertoires. In vitro assays verified that three CMV-associated chains recognized CMV antigens specifically.

The donors belonged to the approximately 110-subject validation cohort, separate from the roughly 670-subject first cohort. Profiling relied on immunoSEQ multiplex PCR, and the TCRdb table lists in-frame clones only, not all of them. This sample has fewer than 350,000 clones, with roughly 90% found just once. Germline assignment: CDR1 LNHNV and CDR2 YYDKDF (reference sequence). The CDR3 is 16 residues long. Trimming removed 5 bases at V and 0 bases at J, with 17 bases between. V is TRBV15 and J is TRBJ2-7; possible D gene TRBD2, 5 bases. This receptor was identified in a woman younger than 30 in good health and CMV-seronegative. What was sequenced was PBMCs. CDR3 protein: CATSPLGIPFSYEQYF. The CDR3 bases are TGTGCCACCAGCCCGCTCGGGATCCCTTTCTCCTACGAGCAGTACTTC.